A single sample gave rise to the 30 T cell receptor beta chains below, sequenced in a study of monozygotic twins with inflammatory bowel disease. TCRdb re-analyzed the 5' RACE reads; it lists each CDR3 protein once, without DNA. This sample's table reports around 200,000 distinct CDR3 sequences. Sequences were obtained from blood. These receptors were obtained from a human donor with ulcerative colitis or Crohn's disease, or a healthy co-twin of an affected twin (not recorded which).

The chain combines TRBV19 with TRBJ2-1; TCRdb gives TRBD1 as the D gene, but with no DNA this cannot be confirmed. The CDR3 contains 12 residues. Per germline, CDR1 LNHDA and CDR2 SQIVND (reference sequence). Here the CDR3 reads CASSIDGGEQFF.

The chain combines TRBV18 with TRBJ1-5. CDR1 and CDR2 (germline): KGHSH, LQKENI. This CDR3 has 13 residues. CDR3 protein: CASSPGSNQPQHF.

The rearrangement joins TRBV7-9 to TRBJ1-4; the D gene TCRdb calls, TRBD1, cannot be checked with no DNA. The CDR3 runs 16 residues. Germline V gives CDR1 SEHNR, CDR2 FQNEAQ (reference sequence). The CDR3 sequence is CASSDRQGATNEKLFF. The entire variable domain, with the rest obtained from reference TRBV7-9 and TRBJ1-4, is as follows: DTGVSQNPRHKITKRGQNVTFRCDPISEHNRLYWYRQTLGQGPEFLTYFQNEAQLEKSRLLSDRFSAERPKGSFSTLEIQRTEQGDSAMYLCASSDRQGATNEKLFFGSGTQLSVL.

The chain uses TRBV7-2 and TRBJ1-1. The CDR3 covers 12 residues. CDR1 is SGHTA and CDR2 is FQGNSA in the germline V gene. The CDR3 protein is CASSLNHLEAFF. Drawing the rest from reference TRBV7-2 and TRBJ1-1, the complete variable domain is GAGVSQSPSNKVTEKGKDVELRCDPISGHTALYWYRQSLGQGLEFLIYFQGNSAPDKSGLPSDRFSAERTGGSVSTLTIQRTQQEDSAVYLCASSLNHLEAFFGQGTRLTVV.

The CDR3: CASRGGASGYEQYF. This rearrangement joins TRBV12-3 or TRBV12-4 to TRBJ2-7; TCRdb selects TRBD1, and the lack of DNA leaves this call unchecked. The CDR3 is 14 residues long.

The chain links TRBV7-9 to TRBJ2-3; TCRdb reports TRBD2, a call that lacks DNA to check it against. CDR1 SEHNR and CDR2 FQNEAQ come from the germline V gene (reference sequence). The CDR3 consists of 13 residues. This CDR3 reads CASSFRALGTQYF.

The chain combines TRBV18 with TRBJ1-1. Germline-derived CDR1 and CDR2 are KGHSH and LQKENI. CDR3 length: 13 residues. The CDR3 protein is CASSLDTDSEAFF.

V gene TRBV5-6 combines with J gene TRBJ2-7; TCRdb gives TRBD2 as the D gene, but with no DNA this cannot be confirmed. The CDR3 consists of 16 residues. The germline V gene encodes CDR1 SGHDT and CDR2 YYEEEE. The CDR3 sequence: CASSFRGIARRAEQYF.

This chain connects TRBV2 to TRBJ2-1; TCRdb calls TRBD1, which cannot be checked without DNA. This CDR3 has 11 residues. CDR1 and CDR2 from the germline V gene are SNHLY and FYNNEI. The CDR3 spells CASTRDRVAFF.

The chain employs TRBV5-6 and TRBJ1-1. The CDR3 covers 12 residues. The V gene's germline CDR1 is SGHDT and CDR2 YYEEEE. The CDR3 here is CASSLAPTEAFF.

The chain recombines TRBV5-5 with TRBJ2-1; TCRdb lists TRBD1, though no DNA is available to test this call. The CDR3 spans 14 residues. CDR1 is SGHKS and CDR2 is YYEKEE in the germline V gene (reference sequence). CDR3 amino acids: CAGSLTGAYNEQFF.

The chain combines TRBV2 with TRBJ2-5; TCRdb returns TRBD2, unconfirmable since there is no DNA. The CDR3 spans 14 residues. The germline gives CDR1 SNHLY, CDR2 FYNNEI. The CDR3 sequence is CASNPGLARETQYF.

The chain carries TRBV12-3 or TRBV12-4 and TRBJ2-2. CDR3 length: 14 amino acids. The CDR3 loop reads CASSPPANTGELFF.

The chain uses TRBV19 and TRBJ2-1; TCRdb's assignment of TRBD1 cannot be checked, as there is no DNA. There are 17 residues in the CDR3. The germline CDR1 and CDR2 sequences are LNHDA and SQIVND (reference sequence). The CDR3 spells CASSSWGEATGRNEQFF.

CDR3 in amino acids: CSAQRGGQGHTDTQYF. V gene TRBV20-1 combines with J gene TRBJ2-3; the TRBD1 assignment by TCRdb is unverifiable without DNA. Germline V CDR1 and CDR2: DFQATT, SNEGSKA (reference sequence). The CDR3 runs 16 residues.

The CDR3 loop reads CASSMNVYQETQYF. The rearrangement links TRBV4-1 to TRBJ2-5. This CDR3 spans 14 amino acids. Germline V gene data show CDR1 as MGHRA and CDR2 as YSYEKL.

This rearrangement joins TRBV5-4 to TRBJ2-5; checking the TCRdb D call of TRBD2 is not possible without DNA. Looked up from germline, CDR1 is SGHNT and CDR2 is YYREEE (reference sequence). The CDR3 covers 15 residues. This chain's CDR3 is CASRAGTSVTETQYF.

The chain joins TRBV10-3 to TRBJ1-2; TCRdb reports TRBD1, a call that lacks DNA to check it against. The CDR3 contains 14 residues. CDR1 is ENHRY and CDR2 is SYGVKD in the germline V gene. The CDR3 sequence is CAIKGHQDTYGYTF.

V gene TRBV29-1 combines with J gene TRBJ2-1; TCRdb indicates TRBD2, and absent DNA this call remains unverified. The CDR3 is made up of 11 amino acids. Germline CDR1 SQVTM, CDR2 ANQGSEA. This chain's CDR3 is CSVEDRERQFF.

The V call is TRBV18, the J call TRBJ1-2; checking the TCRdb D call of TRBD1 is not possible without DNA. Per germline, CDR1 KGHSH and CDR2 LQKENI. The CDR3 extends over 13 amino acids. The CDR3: CASSQDREYGYTF.

The CDR3 reads CASRRQGSTDTQYF. This chain connects TRBV2 to TRBJ2-3; TCRdb designates TRBD1, a call that cannot be tested without DNA. The CDR3 covers 14 residues. CDR1 and CDR2 (germline): SNHLY, FYNNEI. The full variable domain, completed using reference TRBV2 and TRBJ2-3, is EPEVTQTPSHQVTQMGQEVILRCVPISNHLYFYWYRQILGQKVEFLVSFYNNEISEKSEIFDDQFSVERPDGSNFTLKIRSTKLEDSAMYFCASRRQGSTDTQYFGPGTRLTVL.

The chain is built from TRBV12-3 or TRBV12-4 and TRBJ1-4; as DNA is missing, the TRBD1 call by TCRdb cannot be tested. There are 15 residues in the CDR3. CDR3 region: CASSRGDATNEKLFF.

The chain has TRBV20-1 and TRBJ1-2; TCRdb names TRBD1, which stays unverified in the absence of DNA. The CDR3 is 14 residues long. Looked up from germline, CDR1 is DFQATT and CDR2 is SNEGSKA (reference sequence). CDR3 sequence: CSAQDQQGQYGYTF.

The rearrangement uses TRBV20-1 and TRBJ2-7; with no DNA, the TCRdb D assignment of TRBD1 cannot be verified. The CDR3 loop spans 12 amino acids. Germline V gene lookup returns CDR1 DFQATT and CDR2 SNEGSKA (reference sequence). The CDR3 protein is CSAARDTYEQYF.

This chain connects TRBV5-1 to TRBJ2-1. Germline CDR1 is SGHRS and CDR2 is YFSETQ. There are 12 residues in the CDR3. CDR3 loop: CASGGPYNEQFF.

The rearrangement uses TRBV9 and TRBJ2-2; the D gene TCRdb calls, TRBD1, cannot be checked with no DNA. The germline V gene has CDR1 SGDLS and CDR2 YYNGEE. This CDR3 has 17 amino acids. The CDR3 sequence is CASSVGVWGERSGELFF.

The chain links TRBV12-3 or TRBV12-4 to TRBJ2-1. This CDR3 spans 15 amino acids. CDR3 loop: CASSFWSSSYNEQFF.

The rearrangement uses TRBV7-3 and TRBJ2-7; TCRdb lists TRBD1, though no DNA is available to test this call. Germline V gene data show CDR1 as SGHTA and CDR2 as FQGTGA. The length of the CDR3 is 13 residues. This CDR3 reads CASSLGHNYEQYF.

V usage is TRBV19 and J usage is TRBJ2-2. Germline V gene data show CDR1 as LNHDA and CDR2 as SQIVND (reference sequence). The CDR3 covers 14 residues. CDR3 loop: CASVQGLGTGELFF.

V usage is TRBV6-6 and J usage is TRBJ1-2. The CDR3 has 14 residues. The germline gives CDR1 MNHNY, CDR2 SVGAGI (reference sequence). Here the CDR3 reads CASSYQVSNYGYTF.